The entry that follows covers one TCR beta chain sequence. Its antigen is still unknown. This sample is drawn from a study of CD8+CD57+ T cells in acquired aplastic anemia. Turning to the study itself: Sorted CD4+ and CD8+ cells yielded roughly 3.2 ug of DNA on average.

V was clipped by 10 bases and J by 8 bases; unmatched bases: 13. The germline CDR1 and CDR2 sequences are SNHLY and FYNNEI. CDR3 length equals 15 residues. According to the study, genomic DNA was the template for TCR beta VDJ and CDR3 profiling. TCRdb fed the reads into MiXCR, producing one record per CDR3 protein. The sample carries some 120,000 distinct CDR3 sequences, about 40% recorded once. Patients included in sequencing had previously demonstrated CD8+CD57+ cell expansion by flow cytometry. Each of the patients presented with severe acquired aplastic anemia. The study's findings and limits: It was found that more than 25 CD8+ CDR3 sequences were shared between patients and controls. Between the patient and control groups, CD8+ Simpson's diversity did not differ significantly.

The source material was sorted CD4+, CD8+, or CD8+CD57+ T cells (not recorded which) from PBMCs. The TCR originated in a human donor with aplastic anemia. This chain connects TRBV2 to TRBJ1-6, with 8 bases lining up with TRBD1. CDR3: CATSLMETGDSPLHF. CDR3 DNA: TGTGCCACCTCCTTGATGGAGACAGGGGATTCACCCCTCCACTTT.